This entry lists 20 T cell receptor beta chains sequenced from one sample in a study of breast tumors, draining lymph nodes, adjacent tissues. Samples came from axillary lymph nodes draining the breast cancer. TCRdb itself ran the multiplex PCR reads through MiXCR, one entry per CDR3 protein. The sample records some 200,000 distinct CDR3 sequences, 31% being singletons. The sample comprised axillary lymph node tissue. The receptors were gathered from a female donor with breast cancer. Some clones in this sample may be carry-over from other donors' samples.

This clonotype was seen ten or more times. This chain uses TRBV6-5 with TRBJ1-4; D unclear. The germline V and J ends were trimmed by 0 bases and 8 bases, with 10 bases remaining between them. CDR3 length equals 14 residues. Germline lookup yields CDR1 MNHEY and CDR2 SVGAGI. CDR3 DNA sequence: TGTGCCAGCAGTTACTCGCTCACGGGGGAAAAACTGTTTTTT. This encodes CASSYSLTGEKLFF.

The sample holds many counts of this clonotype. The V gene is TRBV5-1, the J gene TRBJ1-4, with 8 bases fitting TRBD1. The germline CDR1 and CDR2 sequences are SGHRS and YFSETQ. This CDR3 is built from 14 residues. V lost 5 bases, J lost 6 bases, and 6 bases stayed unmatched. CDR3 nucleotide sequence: TGCGCCAGCAGTTTAGGACAGGGTTATGAAAAACTGTTTTTT. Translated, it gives CASSLGQGYEKLFF.

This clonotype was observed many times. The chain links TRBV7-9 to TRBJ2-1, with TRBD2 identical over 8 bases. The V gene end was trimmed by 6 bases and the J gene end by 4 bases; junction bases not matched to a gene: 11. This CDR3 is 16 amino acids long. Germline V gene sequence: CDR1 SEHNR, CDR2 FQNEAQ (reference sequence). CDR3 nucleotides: TGTGCCAGCAGTTTGGGGGGCGGGGGGCAGTACAATGAGCAGTTCTTC. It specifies CASSLGGGGQYNEQFF.

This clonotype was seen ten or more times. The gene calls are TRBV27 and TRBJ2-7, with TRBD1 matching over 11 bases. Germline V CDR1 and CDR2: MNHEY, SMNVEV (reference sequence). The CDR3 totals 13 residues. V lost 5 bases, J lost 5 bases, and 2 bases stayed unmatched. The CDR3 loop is CASSGQGANEQYF. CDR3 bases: TGTGCCAGCAGTGGACAGGGGGCCAACGAGCAGTACTTC.

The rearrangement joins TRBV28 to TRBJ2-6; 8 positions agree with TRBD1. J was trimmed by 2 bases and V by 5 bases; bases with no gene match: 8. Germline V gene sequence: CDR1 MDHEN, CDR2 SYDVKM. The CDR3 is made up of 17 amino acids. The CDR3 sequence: CASSPREQGAGANVLTF. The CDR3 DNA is TGTGCCAGCAGTCCACGAGAACAGGGGGCTGGGGCCAACGTCCTGACTTTC.

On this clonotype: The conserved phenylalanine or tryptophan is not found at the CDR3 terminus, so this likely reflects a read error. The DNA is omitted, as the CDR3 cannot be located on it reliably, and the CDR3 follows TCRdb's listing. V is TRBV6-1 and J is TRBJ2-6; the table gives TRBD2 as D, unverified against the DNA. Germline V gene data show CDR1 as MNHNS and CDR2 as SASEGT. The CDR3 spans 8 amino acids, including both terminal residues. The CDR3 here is CASSLEAS.

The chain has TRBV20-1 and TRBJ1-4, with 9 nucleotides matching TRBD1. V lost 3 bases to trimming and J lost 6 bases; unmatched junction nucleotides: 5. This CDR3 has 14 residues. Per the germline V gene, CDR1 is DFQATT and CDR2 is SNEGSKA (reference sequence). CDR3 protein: CSASRRQGDEKLFF. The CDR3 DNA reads TGCAGTGCTAGTAGGCGACAGGGGGATGAAAAACTGTTTTTT.

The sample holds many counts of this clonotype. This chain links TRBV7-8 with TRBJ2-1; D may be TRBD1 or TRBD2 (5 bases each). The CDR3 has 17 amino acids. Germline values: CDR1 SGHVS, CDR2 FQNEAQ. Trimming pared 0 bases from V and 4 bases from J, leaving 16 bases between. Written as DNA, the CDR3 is TGTGCCAGCAGCTTAGCGGGGGACGCCCGGTCTTACAATGAGCAGTTCTTC. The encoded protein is CASSLAGDARSYNEQFF.

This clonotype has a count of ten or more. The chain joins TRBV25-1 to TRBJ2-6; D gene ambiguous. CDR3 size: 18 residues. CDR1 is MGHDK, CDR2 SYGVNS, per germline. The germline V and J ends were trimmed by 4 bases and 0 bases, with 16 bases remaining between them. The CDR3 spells CASSGWGSQLSGANVLTF. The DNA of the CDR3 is TGTGCCAGCAGTGGCTGGGGTTCTCAGCTCTCTGGGGCCAACGTCCTGACTTTC.

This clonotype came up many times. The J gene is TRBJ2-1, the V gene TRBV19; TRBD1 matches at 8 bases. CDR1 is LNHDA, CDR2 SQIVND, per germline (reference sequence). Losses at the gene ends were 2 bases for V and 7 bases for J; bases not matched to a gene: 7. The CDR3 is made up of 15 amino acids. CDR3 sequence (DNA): TGTGCCAGTAGTATACGGGGGACAGGAGGGAATGAGCAGTTCTTC. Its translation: CASSIRGTGGNEQFF. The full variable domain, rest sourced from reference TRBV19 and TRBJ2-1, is DGGITQSPKYLFRKEGQNVTLSCEQNLNHDAMYWYRQDPGQGLRLIYYSQIVNDFQKGDIAEGYSVSREKKESFPLTVTSAQKNPTAFYLCASSIRGTGGNEQFFGPGTRLTVL.

CDR3 region: CASSADGYTEAFF. CDR3 nucleotide sequence: TGTGCCAGCAGCGCGGACGGTTACACTGAAGCTTTCTTT. The rearrangement links TRBV9 to TRBJ1-1; D remains ambiguous. V lost 3 bases and J 3 bases, leaving 9 bases between the germline ends. Germline CDR1 reads SGDLS; CDR2 reads YYNGEE. This CDR3 is built from 13 residues.

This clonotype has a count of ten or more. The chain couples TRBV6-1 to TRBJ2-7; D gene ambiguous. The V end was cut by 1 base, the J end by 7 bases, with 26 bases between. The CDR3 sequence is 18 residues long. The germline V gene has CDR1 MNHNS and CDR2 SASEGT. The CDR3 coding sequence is TGTGCCAGCAGTGAAGAGGGTTTGAAGAGGTACCACCCTGGGGAGCAGTACTTC. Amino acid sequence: CASSEEGLKRYHPGEQYF.

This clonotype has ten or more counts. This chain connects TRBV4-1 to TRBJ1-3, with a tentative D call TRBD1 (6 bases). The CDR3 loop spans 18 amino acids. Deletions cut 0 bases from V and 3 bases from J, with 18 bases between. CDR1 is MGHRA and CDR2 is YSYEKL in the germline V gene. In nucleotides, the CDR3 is TGCGCCAGCAGCCAAGAGTTCCCGACAGGTGGGGTTGGAAACACCATATATTTT. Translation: CASSQEFPTGGVGNTIYF.

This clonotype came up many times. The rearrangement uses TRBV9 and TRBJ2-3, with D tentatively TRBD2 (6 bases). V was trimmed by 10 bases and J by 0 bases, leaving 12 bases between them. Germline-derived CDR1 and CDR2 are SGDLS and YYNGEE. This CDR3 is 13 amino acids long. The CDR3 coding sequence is TGTGCCTCTAGAGGGACTAGCACAGATACGCAGTATTTT. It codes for CASRGTSTDTQYF. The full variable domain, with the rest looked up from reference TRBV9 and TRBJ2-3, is DSGVTQTPKHLITATGQRVTLRCSPRSGDLSVYWYQQSLDQGLQFLIQYYNGEERAKGNILERFSAQQFPDLHSELNLSSLELGDSALYFCASRGTSTDTQYFGPGTRLTVL.

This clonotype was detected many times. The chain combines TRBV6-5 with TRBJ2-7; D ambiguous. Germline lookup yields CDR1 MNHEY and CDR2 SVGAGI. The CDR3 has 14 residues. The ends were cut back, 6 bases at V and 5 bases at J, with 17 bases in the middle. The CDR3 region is CASRPSATGHEQYF. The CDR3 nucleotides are TGTGCCAGCAGACCATCGGCGACGGGCCACGAGCAGTACTTC.

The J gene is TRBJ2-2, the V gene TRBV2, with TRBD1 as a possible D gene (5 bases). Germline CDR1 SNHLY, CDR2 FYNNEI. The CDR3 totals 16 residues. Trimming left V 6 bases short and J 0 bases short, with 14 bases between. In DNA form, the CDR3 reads TGTGCCAGCAGCTTAATGTTAGGGGCGAACACCGGGGAGCTGTTTTTT. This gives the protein CASSLMLGANTGELFF.

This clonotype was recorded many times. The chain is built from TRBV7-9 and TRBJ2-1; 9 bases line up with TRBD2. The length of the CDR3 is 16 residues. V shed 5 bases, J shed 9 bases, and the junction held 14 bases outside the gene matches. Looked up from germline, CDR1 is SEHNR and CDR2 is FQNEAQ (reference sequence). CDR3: CASSLSSRGRASEQFF. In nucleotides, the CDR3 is TGTGCCAGCAGCCTTTCCTCGCGCGGGAGGGCCAGTGAGCAGTTCTTC.

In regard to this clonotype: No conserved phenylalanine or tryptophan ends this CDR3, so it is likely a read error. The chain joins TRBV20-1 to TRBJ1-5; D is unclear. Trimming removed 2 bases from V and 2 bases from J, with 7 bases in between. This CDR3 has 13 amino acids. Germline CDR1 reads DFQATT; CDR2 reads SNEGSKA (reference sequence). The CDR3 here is CSARRVGNQPQHG. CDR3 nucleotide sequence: TGCAGTGCTAGAAGGGTCGGCAATCAGCCCCAGCATGGT.

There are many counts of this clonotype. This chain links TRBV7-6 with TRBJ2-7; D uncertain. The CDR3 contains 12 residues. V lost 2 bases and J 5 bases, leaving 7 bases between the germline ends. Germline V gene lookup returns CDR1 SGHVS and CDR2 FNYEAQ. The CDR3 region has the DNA TGTGCCAGCAGCTTAAACCGGAACGAGCAGTACTTC. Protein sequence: CASSLNRNEQYF.

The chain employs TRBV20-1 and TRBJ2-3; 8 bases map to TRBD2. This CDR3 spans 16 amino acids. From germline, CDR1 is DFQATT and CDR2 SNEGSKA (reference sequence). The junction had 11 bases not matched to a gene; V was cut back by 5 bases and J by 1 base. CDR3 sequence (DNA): TGCAGTGCTTCTAGCGGGCGAACCCCTGGCACAGATACGCAGTATTTT. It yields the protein CSASSGRTPGTDTQYF.